Described below is a single T cell receptor (beta chain) sequence and its context. Its cognate antigen is unknown. Germline CDR1 MNHEY, CDR2 SMNVEV (reference sequence). Trimming stripped 3 bases from V and 4 bases from J, with 18 bases between. The length of the CDR3 is 16 residues. This entry belongs to a study of shared clonotypes between healthy human individuals. Study-level findings and limits: Generation of non-shared clonotypes was less probable than generation of clonotypes shared by all four donors. The researchers took only blood, and tissue repertoires probably look different.

Only in-frame clones appear in the TCRdb table, and some are missing; sequencing was by immunoSEQ multiplex PCR. The sample yields 1.5 million to 1.9 million clones, roughly 98% seen once. The sequencing input was naive CD4+ T cells sorted from blood. Subset denoted: CD45RA+ positively selected. The chain uses TRBV27 and TRBJ1-2; D remains unclear. This TCR was sampled from a man aged 25 to 40 in good health. The CDR3 coding sequence is TGTGCCAGCAGTTTGGCCGGATTCGGACTATTCTATGGCTACACCTTC. It specifies CASSLAGFGLFYGYTF.